A selection of T cell receptor beta chains follows, all from one sample in a study of PD-L1 blockade in urothelial cancer. The table came from immunoSEQ multiplex PCR; TCRdb's copy has only in-frame clones and leaves some out. The sample holds under 60,000 clones, around 84% seen once. This specimen consisted of PBMCs, obtained around atezolizumab (anti-PD-L1) treatment. The receptors were gathered from a man aged 70-80 years with urothelial cancer. Both conserved end residues are part of each CDR3. Each record gives: J gene, clone size, V gene, D gene, CDR3 DNA, CDR3 protein. The D gene is left open where the match is weak. Rows give clone size only sometimes, using once, few, many, or a class for an expanded clone.

J: TRBJ1-5
size: -
V: TRBV9
D: -
DNA: TGTGCCAGCAGCGTAGAGGGGGGGGGCAGTCGGATTTATAGCAATCAGCCCCAGCATTTT
CDR3: CASSVEGGGSRIYSNQPQHF

J: TRBJ2-1
size: -
V: TRBV4-3
D: -
DNA: TGCGCCAGCAGCCAGAGTTTACCTGACAATGAGCAGTTCTTC
CDR3: CASSQSLPDNEQFF

J: TRBJ2-7
size: few
V: TRBV11-2
D: -
DNA: TGTGCCAGCAGCCCCTCCCGGAGCTCCTACGAGCAGTACTTC
CDR3: CASSPSRSSYEQYF

J: TRBJ2-7
size: -
V: TRBV7-2
D: -
DNA: TGTGCCAGCAGCTTAGACGCAGGGAATAACGAGCAGTACTTC
CDR3: CASSLDAGNNEQYF

J: TRBJ2-3
size: -
V: TRBV29-1
D: TRBD2
DNA: TGCAGCGTTGGCCCTGGACTAGCGGGGGGGCCACAGTCGCCAGATACGCAGTATTTT
CDR3: CSVGPGLAGGPQSPDTQYF

J: TRBJ1-4
size: -
V: TRBV28
D: TRBD1
DNA: TGTGCCAGCAGCTTGGGACAGGGCACCAGAGGGAAAAAACTGTTTTTT
CDR3: CASSLGQGTRGKKLFF

J: TRBJ2-3
size: -
V: TRBV7-2
D: -
DNA: TGTGCCAGCAGCTTCGGGACTCCCCCAGATACGCAGTATTTT
CDR3: CASSFGTPPDTQYF

J: TRBJ1-6
size: -
V: TRBV6-1
D: -
DNA: TGTGCCAGCAGTGAGGACACGACTTTCTCCTATAATTCACCCCTCCACTTT
CDR3: CASSEDTTFSYNSPLHF

J: TRBJ2-2
size: once
V: TRBV27
D: TRBD2
DNA: TGTGCCAGCAGTTTAGCGGGGGCGAACACCGGGGAGCTGTTTTTT
CDR3: CASSLAGANTGELFF

J: TRBJ2-5
size: -
V: TRBV9
D: TRBD1
DNA: TGTGCCAGCAGCGAGGGACAGGCGGTAGAGACCCAGTACTTC
CDR3: CASSEGQAVETQYF

J: TRBJ2-5
size: -
V: TRBV28
D: -
DNA: TGTGCCAGCAGCCCCAGAGGGGGCCAGTACTTC
CDR3: CASSPRGGQYF

J: TRBJ2-7
size: -
V: TRBV6-1
D: TRBD2
DNA: TGTGCCAGCAGCGGGGGGGTGGGAACCGGCGAGCAGTACTTC
CDR3: CASSGGVGTGEQYF

J: TRBJ2-7
size: -
V: TRBV27
D: -
DNA: TGTGCCAGCAGTCGCTTCGGGACAACGACCTACGAGCAGTACTTC
CDR3: CASSRFGTTTYEQYF

J: TRBJ2-7
size: -
V: TRBV20-1
D: -
DNA: TGCAGTGCTAGAGAGGGGGGCGAGCAGTACTTC
CDR3: CSAREGGEQYF

J: TRBJ1-2
size: -
V: TRBV4-3
D: -
DNA: TGCGCCAGCAGCCAAGATCTTGGGGCGTTAGGTGGCTACACCTTC
CDR3: CASSQDLGALGGYTF

J: TRBJ1-4
size: -
V: TRBV2
D: TRBD1
DNA: TGTGCCAGCAGTGCGACAGGGTACAATGAAAAACTGTTTTTT
CDR3: CASSATGYNEKLFF

J: TRBJ1-1
size: medium-sized
V: TRBV4-1
D: -
DNA: TGCGCCAGCAGCCTAAGACAGTCTCTCACTGAAGCTTTCTTT
CDR3: CASSLRQSLTEAFF

J: TRBJ2-3
size: -
V: TRBV5-1
D: -
DNA: TGCGCCAGCAGCATCCCTTCTGATACGCAGTATTTT
CDR3: CASSIPSDTQYF

J: TRBJ2-3
size: once
V: TRBV7-9
D: TRBD2
DNA: TGTGCCAGCAGCTCCAGACTAGCGGGGGCAGATACGCAGTATTTT
CDR3: CASSSRLAGADTQYF

J: TRBJ2-2
size: -
V: TRBV2
D: TRBD2
DNA: TGTGCCAGCAGTTCAGCGGGACACACCGGGGAGCTGTTTTTT
CDR3: CASSSAGHTGELFF

J: TRBJ1-5
size: -
V: TRBV7-8
D: -
DNA: TGTGCCAGCAGCTTAACGATGGGAGTGGGTCAGCCCCAGCATTTT
CDR3: CASSLTMGVGQPQHF

J: TRBJ2-5
size: -
V: TRBV7-9
D: TRBD2
DNA: TGTGCCAGCAGCCGGACTAGCGGGGGGGCCGAGACCCAGTACTTC
CDR3: CASSRTSGGAETQYF

J: TRBJ2-1
size: -
V: TRBV7-3
D: -
DNA: TGTGCCAGCAGCTTAAACCCGGGAATCTACAATGAGCAGTTCTTC
CDR3: CASSLNPGIYNEQFF

J: TRBJ1-1
size: -
V: TRBV28
D: TRBD1
DNA: TGTGCCAGCAGTTTGGGACAGGCGAACACTGAAGCTTTCTTT
CDR3: CASSLGQANTEAFF

J: TRBJ2-1
size: -
V: TRBV7-2
D: TRBD2
DNA: TGTGCCAGCAGCTCAGCTCTAGCGGGGGGCGAGCAGTTCTTC
CDR3: CASSSALAGGEQFF

J: TRBJ1-2
size: -
V: TRBV10-3
D: TRBD1
DNA: TGTGCCATCAGCTCGGGACAGAACTATGGCTACACCTTC
CDR3: CAISSGQNYGYTF

J: TRBJ2-3
size: -
V: TRBV7-3
D: TRBD2
DNA: TGTGCCAGCAGCTTCTCTGGCGGGAGGGAAGATACGCAGTATTTT
CDR3: CASSFSGGREDTQYF

J: TRBJ2-2
size: -
V: TRBV28
D: -
DNA: TGTGCCAGCACCCTCGGGCGGGTACGCCGGACCGGGGAGCTGTTTTTT
CDR3: CASTLGRVRRTGELFF

J: TRBJ2-5
size: -
V: TRBV10-3
D: TRBD2
DNA: TGTGCCATCAGTCCCCTTAGCGGGGGAAAAGAGACCCAGTACTTC
CDR3: CAISPLSGGKETQYF

J: TRBJ2-5
size: -
V: TRBV2
D: TRBD1
DNA: TGTGCCAGCAGTCTACAGGGGGAAGAGACCCAGTACTTC
CDR3: CASSLQGEETQYF

J: TRBJ1-5
size: -
V: TRBV10-3
D: TRBD1
DNA: TGTGCCATCAGTGGGACAGGCTTGAGACAGCCCCAGCATTTT
CDR3: CAISGTGLRQPQHF

J: TRBJ1-1
size: -
V: TRBV2
D: -
DNA: TGTGCCAGCACTTCCGGGACTTACACTGAAGCTTTCTTT
CDR3: CASTSGTYTEAFF

J: TRBJ1-2
size: few
V: TRBV6-5
D: TRBD1
DNA: TGTGCCAGCAGTTATGACAGGGTTGGCTACACCTTC
CDR3: CASSYDRVGYTF

J: TRBJ2-7
size: -
V: TRBV7-9
D: -
DNA: TGTGCCAGCAGCTCCAGCGGGACAGGTGATGAGCAGTACTTC
CDR3: CASSSSGTGDEQYF

J: TRBJ1-1
size: -
V: TRBV6-5
D: TRBD1
DNA: TGTGCCAGCAGTTACTTGGGGACAGGGCGTGGAGCTTTCTTT
CDR3: CASSYLGTGRGAFF

J: TRBJ2-5
size: -
V: TRBV28
D: -
DNA: TGTGCCAGCAGTTCAATAGTTCCCGAGACCCAGTACTTC
CDR3: CASSSIVPETQYF

J: TRBJ2-7
size: -
V: TRBV29-1
D: -
DNA: TGCAGCGTTGGAGACAGATCCTACGAGCAGTACTTC
CDR3: CSVGDRSYEQYF

J: TRBJ1-1
size: -
V: TRBV5-5
D: -
DNA: TGTGCCAGCACAGGGATGTCGACTGAAGCTTTCTTT
CDR3: CASTGMSTEAFF

J: TRBJ2-7
size: -
V: TRBV6-1
D: TRBD1
DNA: TGTGCCAGCAGTGAAGTCCCGGGACAGGGTAGCGAGCAGTACTTC
CDR3: CASSEVPGQGSEQYF

J: TRBJ1-3
size: -
V: TRBV7-8
D: -
DNA: TGTGCCAGCAGCCCCACTAGAGACATCCTCGGTGGAAACACCATATATTTT
CDR3: CASSPTRDILGGNTIYF

J: TRBJ2-3
size: -
V: TRBV7-3
D: TRBD2
DNA: TGTGCCAGCAGCCTGGGACTAGCGGGGGGCGTAGGATCAGATACGCAGTATTTT
CDR3: CASSLGLAGGVGSDTQYF

J: TRBJ1-2
size: -
V: TRBV19
D: -
DNA: TGTGCCAGTAGCCGGACAGACCATGGCTACACCTTC
CDR3: CASSRTDHGYTF

J: TRBJ1-2
size: -
V: TRBV28
D: -
DNA: TGTGCCAGCAGGTCCGCGATACTTAACTATGGCTACACCTTC
CDR3: CASRSAILNYGYTF

J: TRBJ1-2
size: -
V: TRBV6-4
D: -
DNA: TGTGCCAGCAGTGACTCGGCAGGGCGGGGCTACACCTTC
CDR3: CASSDSAGRGYTF

J: TRBJ2-2
size: -
V: TRBV7-2
D: TRBD2
DNA: TGTGCCAGCAGCTTAGCACTAGCGGGGGCGTCGAACACCGGGGAGCTGTTTTTT
CDR3: CASSLALAGASNTGELFF

J: TRBJ2-1
size: few
V: TRBV5-1
D: -
DNA: TGCGCCAGCAGCTTAACATTGGGACTCCTAAATGAGCAGTTCTTC
CDR3: CASSLTLGLLNEQFF